The entry below gives a single T cell receptor beta chain sequence along with its context. Its antigen remains unknown. This entry is derived from a study of identical twins. Trimming cost V 10 bases and J 6 bases, with 19 bases left between them. This CDR3 has 14 residues. Germline lookup yields CDR1 MNHEY and CDR2 SMNVEV (reference sequence). Each CDR3 protein is one row after TCRdb ran MiXCR on the 5' RACE reads. This sample has about 690,000 distinct CDR3 sequences; around 6% occur once, and the top ten carry about 2%. Broader study findings: Twin sharing of out-of-frame TCR alpha was underestimated by models in monozygotic pairs. Beta out-of-frame sequences showed weaker excess sharing between twins. Analyses based on zero insertions could be partly confounded by invariant MAIT and iNKT cells.

This TCR came from a man between 18 and 35 years old in good health. V is TRBV27 and J is TRBJ2-1; D may be TRBD1 or TRBD2 (5 bases each). The sequencing input was naive T cells sorted from blood. CDR3 sequence (DNA): TGTGCCACCGCGGGTGGGGGAAACCTCAATGAGCAGTTCTTC. Amino acids: CATAGGGNLNEQFF.